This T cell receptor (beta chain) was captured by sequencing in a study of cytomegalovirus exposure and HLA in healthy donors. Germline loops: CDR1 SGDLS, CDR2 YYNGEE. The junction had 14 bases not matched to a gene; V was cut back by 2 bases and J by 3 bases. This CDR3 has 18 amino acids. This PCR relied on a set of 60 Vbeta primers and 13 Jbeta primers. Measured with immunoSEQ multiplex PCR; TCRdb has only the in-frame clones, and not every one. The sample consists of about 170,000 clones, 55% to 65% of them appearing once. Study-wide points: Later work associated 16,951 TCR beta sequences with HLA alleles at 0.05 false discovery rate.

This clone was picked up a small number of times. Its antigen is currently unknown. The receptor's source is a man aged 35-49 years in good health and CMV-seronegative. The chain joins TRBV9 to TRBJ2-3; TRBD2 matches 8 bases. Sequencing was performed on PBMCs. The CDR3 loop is CASSVRLARGAATDTQYF. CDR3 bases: TGTGCCAGCAGCGTCCGACTAGCGCGGGGTGCAGCAACAGATACGCAGTATTTT.